The entry below describes one T cell receptor beta chain. Its antigen is unidentified. The data belong to a study of T cell responses to AZD1222 COVID-19 vaccine. Whole-study findings and limits: Increases in Spike-specific TCR breadth and depth were seen after two AZD1222 doses. Females outnumbered males among donors, who were mostly white British; clonal diversity was possibly underestimated.

This table comes from immunoSEQ multiplex PCR, and its TCRdb copy is limited to in-frame clones, with some not included. The table shows over 85,000 clones, with around nine tenths occurring only once. V lost 4 bases and J lost 3; bases outside the gene matches: 9. The V gene's germline CDR1 is MDHEN and CDR2 SYDVKM. The CDR3 length is 18 residues. The chain is built from TRBV28 and TRBJ2-5; 15 bases map to TRBD2. The receptor comes from an adult who received the AZD1222 COVID-19 vaccine. Sequencing used peripheral blood, obtained 28 days after the second AZD1222 dose. This chain's CDR3 is CASSSFAGTSGRKETQYF. CDR3 nucleotide sequence: TGTGCCAGCAGTTCATTTGCCGGGACTAGCGGGAGGAAAGAGACCCAGTACTTC.